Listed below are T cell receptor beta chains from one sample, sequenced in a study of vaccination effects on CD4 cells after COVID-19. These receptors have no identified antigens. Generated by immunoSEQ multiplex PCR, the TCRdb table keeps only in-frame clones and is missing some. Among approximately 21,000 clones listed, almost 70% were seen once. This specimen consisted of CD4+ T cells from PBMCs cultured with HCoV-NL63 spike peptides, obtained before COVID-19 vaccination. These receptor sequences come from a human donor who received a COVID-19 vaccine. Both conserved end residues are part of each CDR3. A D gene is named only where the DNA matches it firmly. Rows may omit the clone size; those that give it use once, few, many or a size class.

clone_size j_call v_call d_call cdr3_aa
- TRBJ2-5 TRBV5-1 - CASSRTGSRDAGRETQYF
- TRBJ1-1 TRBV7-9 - CASSEAFF
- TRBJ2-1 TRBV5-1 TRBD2 CASSFGGGSSYNEQFF
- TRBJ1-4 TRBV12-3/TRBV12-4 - CASSLNSYEKLFF
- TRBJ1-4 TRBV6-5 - CASSYTTDLVGKLFF
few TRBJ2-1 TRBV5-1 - CASSLAYGSSYNEQFF
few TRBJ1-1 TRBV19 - CAGKVRDGKDTEAFF
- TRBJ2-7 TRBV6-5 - CASSYSTVVGYEQYF
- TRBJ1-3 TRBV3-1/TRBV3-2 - CASSQDSGNTIYF
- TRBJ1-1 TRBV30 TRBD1 CAWSVLWTGGLVEAFF
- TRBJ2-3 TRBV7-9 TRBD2 CASSTRSGGAVDTQYF
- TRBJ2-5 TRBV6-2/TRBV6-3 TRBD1 CASSLQTGEETQYF
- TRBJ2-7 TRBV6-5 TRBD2 CASSLGLGGNDQDF
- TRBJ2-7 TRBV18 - CASSSQGTYEQYF
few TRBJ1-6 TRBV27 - CASNAQTNNSPLHF
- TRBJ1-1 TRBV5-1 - CASSSPYDTEAFF
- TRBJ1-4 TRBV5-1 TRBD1 CASSSPTGGNEKLFF
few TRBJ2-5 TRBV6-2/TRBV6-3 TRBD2 CASSYPTSGRTQETQYF
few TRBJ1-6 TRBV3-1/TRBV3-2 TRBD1 CASSAGQPNSPLHF
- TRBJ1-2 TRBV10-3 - CAIREGRNYGYTF
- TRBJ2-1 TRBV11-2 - CASSLFGGEYNEQFF
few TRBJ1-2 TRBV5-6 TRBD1 CASSSGQLNYGYTF
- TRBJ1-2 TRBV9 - CASSSGGIGYGYTF
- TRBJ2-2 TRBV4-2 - CASSQGPSAGELFF
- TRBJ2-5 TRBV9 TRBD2 CASSPGASSGRLETQYF
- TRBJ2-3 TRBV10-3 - CAISVRASSTDTQYF
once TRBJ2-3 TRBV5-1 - CASSLRGGANGDTQYF
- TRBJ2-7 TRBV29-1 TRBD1 CSVEDWDRGPYEQYF
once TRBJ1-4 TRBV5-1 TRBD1 CASSSGGTNEKLFF
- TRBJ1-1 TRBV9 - CASSAPLTGTEAFF
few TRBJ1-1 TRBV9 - CASSSGYAGAGAFF
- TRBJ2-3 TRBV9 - CASRLGRGNTDTQYF
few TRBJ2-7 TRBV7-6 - CASSSYEVSSYEQYF
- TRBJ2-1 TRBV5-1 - CASSLELNEQFF
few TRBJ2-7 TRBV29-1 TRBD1 CSGGTGRYEQYF
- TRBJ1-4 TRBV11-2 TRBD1 CASSLVVGQGGEKLFF
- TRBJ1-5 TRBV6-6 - CASSYDGNQPQHF
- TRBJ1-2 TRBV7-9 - CASAYRSSYGYTF
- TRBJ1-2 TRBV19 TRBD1 CASSISQGAPYGYTF
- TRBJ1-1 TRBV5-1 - CASSLAEGGAFF
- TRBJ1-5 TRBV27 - CATRPGGPFSPQHF
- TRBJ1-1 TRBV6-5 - CASRRGGSNTEAFF
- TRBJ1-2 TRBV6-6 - CASSLDSNANYGYTF
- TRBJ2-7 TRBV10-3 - CASRTLSSEQYF
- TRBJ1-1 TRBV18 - CASYDSLNTEAFF
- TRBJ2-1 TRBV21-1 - CASSLPARTNNEQFF
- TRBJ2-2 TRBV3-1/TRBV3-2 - CASSHLASSTGELFF
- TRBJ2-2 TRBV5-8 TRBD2 CASSLVVGLAGYTGELFF
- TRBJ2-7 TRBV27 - CASSSTLPGTPEGEQYF
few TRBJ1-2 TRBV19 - CASTRQGLTTYGYTF
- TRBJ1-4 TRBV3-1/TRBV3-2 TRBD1 CASSQVGTGGAKLFF
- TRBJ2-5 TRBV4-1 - CASSQLGGSKETQYF
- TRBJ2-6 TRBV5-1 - CASSSPTSKQSTLGANVLTF